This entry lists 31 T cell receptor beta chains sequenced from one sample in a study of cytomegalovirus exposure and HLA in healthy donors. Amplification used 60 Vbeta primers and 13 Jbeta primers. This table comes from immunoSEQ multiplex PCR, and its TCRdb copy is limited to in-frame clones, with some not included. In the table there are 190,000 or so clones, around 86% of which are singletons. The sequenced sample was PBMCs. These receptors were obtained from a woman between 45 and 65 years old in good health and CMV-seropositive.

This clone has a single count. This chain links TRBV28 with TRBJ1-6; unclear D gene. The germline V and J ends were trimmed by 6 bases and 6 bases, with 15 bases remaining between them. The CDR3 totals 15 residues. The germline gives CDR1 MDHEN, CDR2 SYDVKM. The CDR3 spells CASSGAGTGNSPLHF. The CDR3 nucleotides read TGTGCCAGCAGCGGCGCTGGAACGGGTAATTCACCCCTCCACTTT.

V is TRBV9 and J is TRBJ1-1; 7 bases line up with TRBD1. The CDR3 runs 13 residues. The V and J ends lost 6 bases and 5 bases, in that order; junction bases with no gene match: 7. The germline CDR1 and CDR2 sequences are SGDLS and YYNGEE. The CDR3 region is CASNRGTETEAFF. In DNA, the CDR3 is TGTGCCAGCAATCGGGGGACAGAAACTGAAGCTTTCTTT.

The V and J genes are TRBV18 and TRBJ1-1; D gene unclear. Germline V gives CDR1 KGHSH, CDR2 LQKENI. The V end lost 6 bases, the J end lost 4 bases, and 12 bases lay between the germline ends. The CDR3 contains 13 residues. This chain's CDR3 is CASSRGGGTEAFF. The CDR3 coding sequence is TGTGCCAGCTCTCGAGGTGGCGGCACTGAAGCTTTCTTT.

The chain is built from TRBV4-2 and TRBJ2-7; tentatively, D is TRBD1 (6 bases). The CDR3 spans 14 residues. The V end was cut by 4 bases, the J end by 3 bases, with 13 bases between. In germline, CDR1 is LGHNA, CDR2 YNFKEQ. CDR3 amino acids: CASSPIPDSYEQYF. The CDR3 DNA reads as TGTGCCAGCAGCCCCATCCCGGACAGCTACGAGCAGTACTTC.

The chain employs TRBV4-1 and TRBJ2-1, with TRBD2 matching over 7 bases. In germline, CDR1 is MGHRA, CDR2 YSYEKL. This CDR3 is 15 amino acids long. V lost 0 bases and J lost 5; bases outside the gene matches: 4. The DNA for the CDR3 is TGCGCCAGCAGCCAAGATGGGGGGAGGGACAATGAGCAGTTCTTC. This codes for CASSQDGGRDNEQFF.

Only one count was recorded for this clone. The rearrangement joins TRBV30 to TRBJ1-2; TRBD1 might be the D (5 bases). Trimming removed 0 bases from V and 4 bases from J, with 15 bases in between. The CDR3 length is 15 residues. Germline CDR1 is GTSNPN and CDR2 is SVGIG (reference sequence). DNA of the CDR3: TGTGCCTGGAGTGTACTGGCAGGGCAGACCTATGGCTACACCTTC. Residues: CAWSVLAGQTYGYTF.

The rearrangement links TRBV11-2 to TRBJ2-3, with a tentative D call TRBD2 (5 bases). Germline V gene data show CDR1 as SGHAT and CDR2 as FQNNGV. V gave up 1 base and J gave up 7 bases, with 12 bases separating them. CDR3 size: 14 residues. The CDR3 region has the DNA TGTGCCAGCAGCTTAGGTTTCGGGGAGTATACGCAGTATTTT. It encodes CASSLGFGEYTQYF. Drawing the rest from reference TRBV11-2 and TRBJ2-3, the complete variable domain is EAGVAQSPRYKIIEKRQSVAFWCNPISGHATLYWYQQILGQGPKLLIQFQNNGVVDDSQLPKDRFSAERLKGVDSTLKIQPAKLEDSAVYLCASSLGFGEYTQYFGPGTRLTVL.

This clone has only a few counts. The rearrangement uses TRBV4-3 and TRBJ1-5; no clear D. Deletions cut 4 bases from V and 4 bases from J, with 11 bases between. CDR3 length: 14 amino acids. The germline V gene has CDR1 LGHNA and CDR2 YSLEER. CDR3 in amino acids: CASSLSVTNQPQHF. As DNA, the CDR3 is TGCGCCAGCAGCCTGTCGGTAACTAATCAGCCCCAGCATTTT.

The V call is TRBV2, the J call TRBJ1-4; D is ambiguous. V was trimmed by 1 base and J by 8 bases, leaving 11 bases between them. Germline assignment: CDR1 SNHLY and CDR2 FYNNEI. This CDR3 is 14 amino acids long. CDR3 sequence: CASSEVGFREKLFF. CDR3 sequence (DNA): TGTGCCAGCAGTGAAGTCGGGTTTAGGGAAAAACTGTTTTTT.

CDR3 region: CASSSAAWDREAYGYTF. In DNA form, the CDR3 reads TGTGCCAGCAGTTCCGCCGCCTGGGACAGGGAGGCCTATGGCTACACCTTC. This chain joins TRBV28 and TRBJ1-2; 9 bases map to TRBD1. After removal of 4 bases from V and 4 bases from J, the junction contained 13 bases not matched to a gene. The CDR3 totals 17 residues. Germline CDR1 is MDHEN and CDR2 is SYDVKM.

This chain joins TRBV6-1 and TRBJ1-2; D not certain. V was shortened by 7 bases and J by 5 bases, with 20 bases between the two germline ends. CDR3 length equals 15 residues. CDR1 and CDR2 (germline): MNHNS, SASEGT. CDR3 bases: TGTGCCAGCAAGGACCTGGGAGGACGCCTGTATGGCTACACCTTC. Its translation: CASKDLGGRLYGYTF.

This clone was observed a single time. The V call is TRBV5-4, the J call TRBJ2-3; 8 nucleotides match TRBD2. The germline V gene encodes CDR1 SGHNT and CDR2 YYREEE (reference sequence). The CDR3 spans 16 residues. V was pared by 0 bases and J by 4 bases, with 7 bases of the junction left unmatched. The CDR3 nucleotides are TGTGCCAGCAGCTTGGAAATAGCTAGCGGGTCAGATACGCAGTATTTT. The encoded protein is CASSLEIASGSDTQYF.

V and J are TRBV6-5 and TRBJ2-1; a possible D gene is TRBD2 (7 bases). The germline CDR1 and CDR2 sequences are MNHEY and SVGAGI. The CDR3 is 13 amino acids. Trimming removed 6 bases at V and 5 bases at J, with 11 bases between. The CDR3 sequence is CASSEGGDNEQFF. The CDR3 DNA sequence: TGTGCCAGCAGCGAAGGGGGGGACAATGAGCAGTTCTTC.

The CDR3 nucleotides read TGTGCCAGCGGCGGGGCGGGACCGATCTATGGCTACACCTTC. Translated: CASGGAGPIYGYTF. The chain joins TRBV9 to TRBJ1-2; tentative D call: TRBD1 (5 bases). Trimming shortened V by 7 bases and J by 4 bases, and 17 bases separated the two germline ends. This CDR3 has 14 residues. Germline V lookup: CDR1 SGDLS, CDR2 YYNGEE.

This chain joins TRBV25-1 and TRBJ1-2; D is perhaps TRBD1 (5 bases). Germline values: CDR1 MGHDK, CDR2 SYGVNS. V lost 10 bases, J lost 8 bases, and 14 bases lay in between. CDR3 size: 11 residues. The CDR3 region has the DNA TGTGCCACCGGGGGGGTCGGAGGCTACACCTTC. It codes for CATGGVGGYTF.

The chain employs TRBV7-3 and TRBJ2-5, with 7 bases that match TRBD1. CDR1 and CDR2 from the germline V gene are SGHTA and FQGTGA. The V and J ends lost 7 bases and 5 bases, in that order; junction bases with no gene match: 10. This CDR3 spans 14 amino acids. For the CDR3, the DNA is TGTGCCAGCACCACCTTACAGGGGAAGGAGACCCAGTACTTC. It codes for CASTTLQGKETQYF.

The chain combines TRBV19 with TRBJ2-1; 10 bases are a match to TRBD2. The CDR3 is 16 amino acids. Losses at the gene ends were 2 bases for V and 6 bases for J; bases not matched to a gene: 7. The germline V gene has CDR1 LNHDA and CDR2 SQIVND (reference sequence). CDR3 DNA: TGTGCCAGTAGTATAAACCTAGCGGGGGCCACCAATGAGCAGTTCTTC. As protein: CASSINLAGATNEQFF.

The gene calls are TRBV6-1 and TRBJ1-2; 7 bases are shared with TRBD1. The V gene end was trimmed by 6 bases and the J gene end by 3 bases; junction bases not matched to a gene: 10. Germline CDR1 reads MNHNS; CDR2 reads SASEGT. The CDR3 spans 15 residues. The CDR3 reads CASRNSQGVDYGYTF. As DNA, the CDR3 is TGTGCCAGCAGAAATTCTCAGGGGGTAGACTATGGCTACACCTTC.

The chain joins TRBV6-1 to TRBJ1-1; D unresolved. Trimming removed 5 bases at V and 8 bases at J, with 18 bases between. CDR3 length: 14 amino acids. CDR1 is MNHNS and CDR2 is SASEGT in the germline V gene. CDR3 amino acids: CASSYWADTKEAFF. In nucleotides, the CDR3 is TGTGCCAGCAGTTATTGGGCTGATACGAAAGAAGCTTTCTTT.

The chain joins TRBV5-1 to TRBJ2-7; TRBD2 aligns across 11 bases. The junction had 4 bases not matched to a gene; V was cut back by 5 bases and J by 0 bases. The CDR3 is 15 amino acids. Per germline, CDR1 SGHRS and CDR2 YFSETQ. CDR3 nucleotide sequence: TGCGCCAGCAGTATAGCGGGGGGGATCTCCTACGAGCAGTACTTC. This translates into CASSIAGGISYEQYF.

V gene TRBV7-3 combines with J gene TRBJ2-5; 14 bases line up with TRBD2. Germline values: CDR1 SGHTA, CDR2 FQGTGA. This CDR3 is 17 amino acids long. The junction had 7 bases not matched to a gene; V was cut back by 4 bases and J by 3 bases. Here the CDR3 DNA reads TGTGCCAGCAGCTCAGCCGGGGGACTAGCGGGGGAAGAGACCCAGTACTTC. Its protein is CASSSAGGLAGEETQYF.

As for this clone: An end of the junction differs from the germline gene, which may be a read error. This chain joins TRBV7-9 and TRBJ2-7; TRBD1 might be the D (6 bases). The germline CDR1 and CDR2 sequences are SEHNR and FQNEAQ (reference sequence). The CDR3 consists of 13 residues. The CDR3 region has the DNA TGTTCCAGCAGCTCCCGACAGGTGGGGGAGCAGTACTTC. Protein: CSSSSRQVGEQYF.

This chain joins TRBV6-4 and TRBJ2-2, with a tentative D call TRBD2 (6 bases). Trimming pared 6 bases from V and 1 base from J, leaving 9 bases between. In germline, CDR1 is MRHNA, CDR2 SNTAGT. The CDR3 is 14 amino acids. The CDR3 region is CASRMGGNTGELFF. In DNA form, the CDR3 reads TGTGCCAGCAGAATGGGGGGGAACACCGGGGAGCTGTTTTTT.

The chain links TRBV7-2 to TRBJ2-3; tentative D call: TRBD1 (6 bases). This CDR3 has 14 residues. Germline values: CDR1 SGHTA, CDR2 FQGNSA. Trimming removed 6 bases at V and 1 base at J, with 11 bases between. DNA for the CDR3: TGTGCCAGCAGGTGGGGGCCGGGCACAGATACGCAGTATTTT. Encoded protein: CASRWGPGTDTQYF.

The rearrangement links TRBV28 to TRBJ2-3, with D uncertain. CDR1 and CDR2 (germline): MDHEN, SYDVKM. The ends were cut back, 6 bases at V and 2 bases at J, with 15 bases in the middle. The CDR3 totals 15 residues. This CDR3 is CASRNDGWPTDTQYF. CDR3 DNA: TGTGCCAGCAGGAATGACGGGTGGCCCACAGATACGCAGTATTTT.

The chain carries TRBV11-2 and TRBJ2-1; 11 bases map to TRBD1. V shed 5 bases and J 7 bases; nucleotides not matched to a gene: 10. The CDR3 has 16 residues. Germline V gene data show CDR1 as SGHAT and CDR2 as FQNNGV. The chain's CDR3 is CASSPRPGTGGNEQFF. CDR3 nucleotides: TGTGCCAGCAGCCCTCGCCCCGGGACAGGGGGAAATGAGCAGTTCTTC. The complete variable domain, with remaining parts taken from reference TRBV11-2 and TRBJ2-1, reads EAGVAQSPRYKIIEKRQSVAFWCNPISGHATLYWYQQILGQGPKLLIQFQNNGVVDDSQLPKDRFSAERLKGVDSTLKIQPAKLEDSAVYLCASSPRPGTGGNEQFFGPGTRLTVL.

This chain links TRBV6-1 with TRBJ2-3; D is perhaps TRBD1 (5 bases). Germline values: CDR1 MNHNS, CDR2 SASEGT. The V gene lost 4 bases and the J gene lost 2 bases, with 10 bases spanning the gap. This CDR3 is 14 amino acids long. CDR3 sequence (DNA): TGTGCCAGCAGTGTTCAGGGCTACACAGATACGCAGTATTTT. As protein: CASSVQGYTDTQYF.

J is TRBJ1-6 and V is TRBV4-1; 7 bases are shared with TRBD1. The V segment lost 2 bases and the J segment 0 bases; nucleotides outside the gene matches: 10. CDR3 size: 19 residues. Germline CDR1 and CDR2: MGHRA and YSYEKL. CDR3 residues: CASSQTYRGRSSYNSPLHF. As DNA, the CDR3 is TGCGCCAGCAGCCAAACCTACAGGGGTCGGAGCTCCTATAATTCACCCCTCCACTTT.

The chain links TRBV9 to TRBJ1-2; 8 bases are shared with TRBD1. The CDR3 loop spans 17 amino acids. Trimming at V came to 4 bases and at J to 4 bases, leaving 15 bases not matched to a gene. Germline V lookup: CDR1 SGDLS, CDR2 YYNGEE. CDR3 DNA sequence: TGTGCCAGCAGCCAAACCCGCGGGACAGGTGGAAGCTATGGCTACACCTTC. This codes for CASSQTRGTGGSYGYTF.

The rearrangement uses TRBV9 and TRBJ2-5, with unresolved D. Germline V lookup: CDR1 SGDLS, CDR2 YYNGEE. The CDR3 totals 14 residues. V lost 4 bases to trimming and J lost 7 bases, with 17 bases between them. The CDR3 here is CASSLNSDGGTQYF. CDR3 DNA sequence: TGTGCCAGCAGCCTAAACAGTGATGGTGGGACCCAGTACTTC.

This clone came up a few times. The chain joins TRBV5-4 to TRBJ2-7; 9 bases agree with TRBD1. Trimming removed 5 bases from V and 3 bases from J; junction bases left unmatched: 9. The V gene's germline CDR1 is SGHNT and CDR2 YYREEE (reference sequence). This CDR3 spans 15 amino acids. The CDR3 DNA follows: TGTGCCAGCAGTTTTGGACAGGGGCGGTACTACGAGCAGTACTTC. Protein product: CASSFGQGRYYEQYF.